The 23 T cell receptor beta chains in this list originate from one sample, sequenced in a study of shared clonotypes between healthy human individuals. TCRdb's copy holds only in-frame clones and misses some; the assay was immunoSEQ multiplex PCR. In the table there are roughly 2.2 million clones, just under 95% of which are singletons. Sequencing input: naive CD4+ T cells from PBMCs. Specified subset: CD45RA+ positively selected. All receptors come from a man aged 18 to 30 in good health. Some clones in this sample may be carry-over from other donors' samples.

The chain links TRBV9 to TRBJ2-2; 7 nucleotides agree with TRBD2. Germline V lookup: CDR1 SGDLS, CDR2 YYNGEE. V trimming: 0 bases; J trimming: 6 bases; junction bases outside the gene matches: 5. This CDR3 region has 15 residues. The CDR3 region has the DNA TGTGCCAGCAGCGTAGAGGTGGGAGGGGCCGGGGAGCTGTTTTTT. Its protein product is CASSVEVGGAGELFF.

This clone has only one observation. CDR3 sequence reads: CASSYRFSSEVQYF. DNA of the CDR3: TGTGCCAGCAGTTACAGGTTCTCCTCGGAAGTGCAGTACTTC. The chain carries TRBV6-5 and TRBJ2-7; D unresolved. The length of the CDR3 is 14 residues. Germline V lookup: CDR1 MNHEY, CDR2 SVGAGI. The V gene lost 2 bases and the J gene lost 9 bases, with 17 bases spanning the gap.

This clone was seen only once. The gene calls are TRBV4-3 and TRBJ1-4, with TRBD1 as a possible D gene (5 bases). The CDR3 runs to 15 residues. V dropped 0 bases and J dropped 8 bases, with 13 bases sitting between them. Per germline, CDR1 LGHNA and CDR2 YSLEER. CDR3 amino acids: CASSQETGRYEKLFF. The CDR3 region has the DNA TGCGCCAGCAGCCAAGAAACGGGACGCTACGAAAAACTGTTTTTT.

The chain carries TRBV25-1 and TRBJ2-5; 8 bases fit TRBD2. The J segment lost 5 bases and the V segment lost 5 bases, leaving 7 bases of the junction unmatched. Germline loops: CDR1 MGHDK, CDR2 SYGVNS. This CDR3 region has 14 residues. CDR3 amino acids: CASSSHSGTETQYF. As DNA, the CDR3 is TGTGCCAGCAGTTCCCATAGCGGGACCGAGACCCAGTACTTC.

The rearrangement links TRBV7-3 to TRBJ2-3; 11 nucleotides line up with TRBD2. The germline V gene encodes CDR1 SGHTA and CDR2 FQGTGA. V dropped 4 bases and J dropped 6; count of bases not matched to a gene: 6. The CDR3 covers 15 residues. Here the CDR3 reads CASSSGTSGVDTQYF. CDR3 nucleotide sequence: TGTGCCAGCAGCTCCGGGACTAGCGGAGTGGATACGCAGTATTTT.

The chain couples TRBV9 to TRBJ2-1; perhaps TRBD2 as D (6 bases). The V gene lost 4 bases and the J gene lost 8 bases, with 19 bases spanning the gap. Per germline, CDR1 SGDLS and CDR2 YYNGEE. CDR3 size: 15 residues. As DNA, the CDR3 is TGTGCCAGCAGCACGAGGCCGATTACGGGAGATGAGCAGTTCTTC. It is translated as CASSTRPITGDEQFF.

The chain uses TRBV19 and TRBJ2-1, with 9 bases matching TRBD2. The CDR3 totals 13 residues. V shed 9 bases, J shed 6 bases, and the junction held 6 bases outside the gene matches. Germline V CDR1 and CDR2: LNHDA, SQIVND (reference sequence). The CDR3 nucleotides are TGTGCCAGCCGATCTAGCGGGACCAATGAGCAGTTCTTC. Encoded protein: CASRSSGTNEQFF.

J is TRBJ1-1 and V is TRBV5-1; TRBD1 matches at 9 bases. Per germline, CDR1 SGHRS and CDR2 YFSETQ. The V and J ends lost 4 bases and 0 bases, in that order; junction bases with no gene match: 7. The CDR3 has 16 residues. The CDR3, as DNA: TGCGCCAGCAGCCCGGACAGGGGTCCTATGAACACTGAAGCTTTCTTT. This translates into CASSPDRGPMNTEAFF.

The chain employs TRBV7-8 and TRBJ1-5; 9 bases match TRBD1. With 5 bases clipped from V and 4 bases from J, the junction kept 9 bases outside the gene matches. The CDR3 covers 16 residues. Per the germline V gene, CDR1 is SGHVS and CDR2 is FQNEAQ. In DNA, the CDR3 is TGTGCCAGCAGCGCCGAAAGGGGGACAGGGAATCAGCCCCAGCATTTT. Translating gives CASSAERGTGNQPQHF.

The CDR3 region has the DNA TGTGCCAGCAGCTGGGAAGAGGTGGAAGGAGACACCATATATTTT. Its translation: CASSWEEVEGDTIYF. V usage is TRBV5-4 and J usage is TRBJ1-3; D not certain. From germline, CDR1 is SGHNT and CDR2 YYREEE (reference sequence). The V end lost 3 bases, the J end lost 8 bases, and 18 bases lay between the germline ends. The CDR3 totals 15 residues. Full variable domain (missing parts from reference TRBV5-4 and TRBJ1-3): ETGVTQSPTHLIKTRGQQVTLRCSSQSGHNTVSWYQQALGQGPQFIFQYYREEENGRGNFPPRFSGLQFPNYSSELNVNALELDDSALYLCASSWEEVEGDTIYFGEGSWLTVV.

The chain employs TRBV30 and TRBJ1-5, with no clear D. Germline loops: CDR1 GTSNPN, CDR2 SVGIG (reference sequence). The CDR3 extends over 17 amino acids. V shed 0 bases and J shed 1 base, with 16 bases lying between them. The CDR3 here is CAWSVVSHPGSNQPQHF. The CDR3 nucleotides are TGTGCCTGGAGTGTAGTGTCCCACCCTGGGAGCAATCAGCCCCAGCATTTT. Using reference TRBV30 and TRBJ1-5 for the parts outside the CDR3, the full variable domain is SQTIHQWPATLVQPVGSPLSLECTVEGTSNPNLYWYRQAAGRGLQLLFYSVGIGQISSEVPQNLSASRPQDRQFILSSKKLLLSDSGFYLCAWSVVSHPGSNQPQHFGDGTRLSIL.

The chain has TRBV10-3 and TRBJ2-1; TRBD2 matches 9 bases. This CDR3 is 15 amino acids long. The ends lost 5 bases at V and 8 bases at J; junction bases unmatched: 10. Germline CDR1 and CDR2: ENHRY and SYGVKD. CDR3 bases: TGTGCCATCAGTCTAAGGACTAGCGTCATCGATGAGCAGTTCTTC. It specifies CAISLRTSVIDEQFF.

The chain couples TRBV28 to TRBJ2-1; 9 bases are shared with TRBD2. CDR1 and CDR2 from the germline V gene are MDHEN and SYDVKM. J was trimmed by 2 bases and V by 0 bases; bases with no gene match: 5. CDR3 size: 17 residues. The CDR3 DNA sequence: TGTGCCAGCAGTTTATGGCGACTAGCGGATGCCTACAATGAGCAGTTCTTC. Protein sequence: CASSLWRLADAYNEQFF.

The V gene is TRBV2, the J gene TRBJ2-7, with D perhaps matching TRBD1 (6 bases). The CDR3 extends over 15 amino acids. Between the trimmed V and J ends, which lost 6 bases and 1 base, there was a span of 16 bases. CDR1 and CDR2 (germline): SNHLY, FYNNEI. Written as DNA, the CDR3 is TGTGCCAGCAGCCATGGGGGCCCGCCGTCCTACGAGCAGTACTTC. Translation: CASSHGGPPSYEQYF.

The chain is built from TRBV7-8 and TRBJ2-3; 11 positions match TRBD2. The germline gives CDR1 SGHVS, CDR2 FQNEAQ. The junction had 7 bases not matched to a gene; V was cut back by 5 bases and J by 0 bases. This CDR3 has 17 amino acids. The CDR3 reads CASSPWTSGLSTDTQYF. The CDR3 DNA follows: TGTGCCAGCAGCCCGTGGACTAGCGGGCTGAGCACAGATACGCAGTATTTT.

In this sample, this clone turned up once. V is TRBV6-1 and J is TRBJ1-2; D is perhaps TRBD1 (5 bases). Trimming pared 1 base from V and 1 base from J, leaving 10 bases between. Germline V lookup: CDR1 MNHNS, CDR2 SASEGT. The CDR3 totals 15 residues. The CDR3, as DNA: TGTGCCAGCAGTGAAGTAAGGGGTGTTAACTATGGCTACACCTTC. Translated: CASSEVRGVNYGYTF.

The genes are TRBV30 and TRBJ2-5; possible D gene TRBD2, 6 bases. In germline, CDR1 is GTSNPN, CDR2 SVGIG (reference sequence). Trimming removed 3 bases at V and 3 bases at J, with 14 bases between. The CDR3 spans 14 residues. The CDR3 coding sequence is TGTGCCTGGAGAGGGCGGGATGCCGAAGAGACCCAGTACTTC. The encoded protein is CAWRGRDAEETQYF.

This chain connects TRBV15 to TRBJ1-5; D unclear. The germline V gene encodes CDR1 LNHNV and CDR2 YYDKDF (reference sequence). The CDR3 runs 13 residues. Trimming took off 4 bases at V and 6 bases at J, with 10 bases between the two ends. The CDR3 region is CATSNGAGQPQHF. CDR3 coding DNA: TGTGCCACCAGCAATGGCGCGGGTCAGCCCCAGCATTTT.

This clone came up once. The CDR3 bases are TGTGCCAGCAGCTTATACCCAGGGGGTCCGGGCACTGAAGCTTTCTTT. It translates to CASSLYPGGPGTEAFF. The V and J genes are TRBV7-9 and TRBJ1-1, with 7 bases aligning to TRBD1. The germline CDR1 and CDR2 sequences are SEHNR and FQNEAQ (reference sequence). J lost 4 bases, V lost 2 bases, and 10 bases had no gene match. This CDR3 region has 16 residues.

V usage is TRBV25-1 and J usage is TRBJ2-7; 7 bases line up with TRBD1. Germline CDR1 reads MGHDK; CDR2 reads SYGVNS. V shed 4 bases and J 3 bases; nucleotides not matched to a gene: 3. The CDR3 sequence is 13 residues long. CDR3 region: CASSGTGDYEQYF. CDR3 coding DNA: TGTGCCAGCAGTGGGACAGGAGACTACGAGCAGTACTTC.

This CDR3 reads CASSQGRLSSYEQYF. In DNA form, the CDR3 reads TGTGCCAGCAGCCAGGGACGGCTAAGCTCCTACGAGCAGTACTTC. The chain is built from TRBV7-8 and TRBJ2-7; D might be TRBD1 or TRBD2, each matching 5 bases. The CDR3 is made up of 15 amino acids. From germline, CDR1 is SGHVS and CDR2 FQNEAQ. Trimming left V 5 bases short and J 0 bases short, with 14 bases between.

This clone was seen only once. The genes are TRBV7-8 and TRBJ2-1; unclear D gene. The germline gives CDR1 SGHVS, CDR2 FQNEAQ. The V gene lost 1 base and the J gene lost 3 bases, with 10 bases spanning the gap. The CDR3 has 15 residues. CDR3 nucleotide sequence: TGTGCCAGCAGCTTAGTGGCGGAGCTCTACAATGAGCAGTTCTTC. Translating it yields CASSLVAELYNEQFF. Looking up the rest from reference TRBV7-8 and TRBJ2-1 gives the full variable domain: GAGVSQSPRYKVAKRGQDVALRCDPISGHVSLFWYQQALGQGPEFLTYFQNEAQLDKSGLPSDRFFAERPEGSVSTLKIQRTQQEDSAVYLCASSLVAELYNEQFFGPGTRLTVL.

The chain employs TRBV7-9 and TRBJ2-7, with TRBD2 as a possible D gene (5 bases). The CDR3 covers 14 residues. V shed 3 bases and J shed 0 bases, with 9 bases lying between them. The germline gives CDR1 SEHNR, CDR2 FQNEAQ (reference sequence). CDR3 loop: CASSFSADSYEQYF. As DNA, the CDR3 is TGTGCCAGCAGCTTTAGCGCTGACTCCTACGAGCAGTACTTC. The variable domain in full, with the rest retrieved from reference TRBV7-9 and TRBJ2-7, is DTGVSQNPRHKITKRGQNVTFRCDPISEHNRLYWYRQTLGQGPEFLTYFQNEAQLEKSRLLSDRFSAERPKGSFSTLEIQRTEQGDSAMYLCASSFSADSYEQYFGPGTRLTVT.